The 10 T cell receptor beta chains in this list originate from one sample, sequenced in a study of cytomegalovirus exposure and HLA in healthy donors. Researchers ran the PCR with 60 Vbeta and 13 Jbeta primers. Assay used: immunoSEQ multiplex PCR; TCRdb lists only in-frame clones, some missing. Of about 180,000 clones in the sample, roughly 79% were seen once. The sequenced sample was PBMCs. All receptors derive from a woman between 45 and 65 years old in good health and CMV-seropositive.

This chain connects TRBV15 to TRBJ2-3, with 9 bases fitting TRBD1. The V segment lost 8 bases and the J segment 5 bases; nucleotides outside the gene matches: 8. The CDR3 spans 14 residues. Per the germline V gene, CDR1 is LNHNV and CDR2 is YYDKDF (reference sequence). The chain's CDR3 is CATLPGQGIDTQYF. CDR3 nucleotide sequence: TGTGCCACCCTGCCCGGACAGGGGATAGATACGCAGTATTTT.

The J gene is TRBJ2-7, the V gene TRBV5-8; 8 bases align to TRBD1. The CDR3 is made up of 15 amino acids. Trimming cost V 2 bases and J 4 bases; bases outside gene matches: 8. Germline values: CDR1 SGHTS, CDR2 YDEGEE. DNA of the CDR3: TGTGCCAGCAGCTTCAGGCCAGGGGGCATATACGAGCAGTACTTC. Translated: CASSFRPGGIYEQYF.

The chain uses TRBV18 and TRBJ2-3; D possibly corresponds to TRBD1 (5 bases). CDR3 length equals 15 residues. V lost 2 bases to trimming and J lost 3 bases, with 12 bases between them. CDR1 is KGHSH and CDR2 is LQKENI in the germline V gene. The CDR3 here is CASSPRGGPTDTQYF. The CDR3 DNA sequence: TGTGCCAGCTCACCAAGGGGCGGCCCGACAGATACGCAGTATTTT.

The chain joins TRBV27 to TRBJ1-1; TRBD1 aligns across 7 bases. Germline-derived CDR1 and CDR2 are MNHEY and SMNVEV (reference sequence). V lost 5 bases to trimming and J lost 0 bases; unmatched junction nucleotides: 6. The CDR3 has 15 amino acids. CDR3 nucleotides: TGTGCCAGCAGTGTAAGCAGGGGGGTGAACACTGAAGCTTTCTTT. Translated: CASSVSRGVNTEAFF.

This chain connects TRBV27 to TRBJ2-1, with 7 bases that match TRBD2. The CDR3 has 14 amino acids. Trimming removed 4 bases from V and 2 bases from J; junction bases left unmatched: 2. Germline CDR1 and CDR2: MNHEY and SMNVEV (reference sequence). The CDR3 DNA is TGTGCCAGCAGTTCTGGACTAGCCTACAATGAGCAGTTCTTC. Its protein product is CASSSGLAYNEQFF.

The chain recombines TRBV30 with TRBJ1-2; D is undetermined. The CDR3 totals 14 residues. The V and J ends lost 4 bases and 6 bases respectively, with 18 bases between them. The germline CDR1 and CDR2 sequences are GTSNPN and SVGIG (reference sequence). The DNA of the CDR3 is TGTGCCTGGACCCACGTGAGAGGGAAGGATGGCTACACCTTC. Its protein is CAWTHVRGKDGYTF.

The genes are TRBV2 and TRBJ1-1, with 8 bases matching TRBD1. Trimming removed 3 bases from V and 3 bases from J; junction bases left unmatched: 3. CDR1 SNHLY and CDR2 FYNNEI come from the germline V gene. CDR3 length: 14 amino acids. Here the CDR3 reads CASSDGQGDTEAFF. The CDR3 bases are TGTGCCAGCAGTGACGGACAGGGCGACACTGAAGCTTTCTTT.

V is TRBV5-1 and J is TRBJ1-3; a weak D match, TRBD1 (5 bases). CDR1 and CDR2 (germline): SGHRS, YFSETQ. This CDR3 contains 15 residues. V was cut by 0 bases and J by 0 bases, with 7 bases left in between. DNA of the CDR3: TGCGCCAGCAGCTTGGAGGGACTCTCTGGAAACACCATATATTTT. Protein product: CASSLEGLSGNTIYF.

The chain is built from TRBV5-4 and TRBJ1-2; D gene unclear. Germline CDR1 is SGHNT and CDR2 is YYREEE (reference sequence). The V end lost 1 base, the J end lost 5 bases, and 12 bases lay between the germline ends. The CDR3 consists of 14 residues. CDR3 amino acids: CASSLPRQPYGYTF. CDR3 nucleotides: TGTGCCAGCAGCTTGCCTAGGCAGCCGTATGGCTACACCTTC. The complete variable domain, with remaining parts taken from reference TRBV5-4 and TRBJ1-2, reads ETGVTQSPTHLIKTRGQQVTLRCSSQSGHNTVSWYQQALGQGPQFIFQYYREEENGRGNFPPRFSGLQFPNYSSELNVNALELDDSALYLCASSLPRQPYGYTFGSGTRLTVV.

The chain has TRBV19 and TRBJ2-7; the D gene is possibly TRBD1 (6 bases). The CDR3 loop spans 14 amino acids. Germline values: CDR1 LNHDA, CDR2 SQIVND (reference sequence). Trimming removed 5 bases at V and 0 bases at J, with 11 bases between. As DNA, the CDR3 is TGTGCCAGTAGTCAAGAAGGGGGCTCCTACGAGCAGTACTTC. Translating gives CASSQEGGSYEQYF.